The rows below give T cell receptor beta chains drawn from one sample of a study of blood T cells in healthy people across ages. MiXCR, applied by TCRdb to the 5' RACE reads, yields one record per CDR3 protein. The sample lists 850,000 to 1,100,000 distinct CDR3 sequences; around two fifths were seen once. The sample consisted of blood. The receptors originated from a man younger than 30 in good health. Both conserved end residues are part of each CDR3. A D gene is named only where the DNA matches it firmly. Clone sizes are given selectively: once, few, many, or a class where the clone is expanded.

d_call: TRBD1; j_call: TRBJ1-2; v_call: TRBV7-2; clone_size: NA; cdr3_aa: CASTSPGGAGYGYTF; cdr3_nt: TGTGCCAGCACTTCCCCAGGGGGCGCCGGGTATGGCTACACCTTC
d_call: NA; j_call: TRBJ2-7; v_call: TRBV20-1; clone_size: few; cdr3_aa: CSARDRRLLPYEQYF; cdr3_nt: TGCAGTGCTAGAGATAGGAGACTCCTACCCTACGAGCAGTACTTC
d_call: NA; j_call: TRBJ2-2; v_call: TRBV7-2; clone_size: NA; cdr3_aa: CASSRTGPGELFF; cdr3_nt: TGTGCCAGCAGCAGAACAGGGCCCGGGGAGCTGTTTTTT
d_call: NA; j_call: TRBJ2-5; v_call: TRBV6-2/TRBV6-3; clone_size: NA; cdr3_aa: CASMEARFQETQYF; cdr3_nt: TGTGCCAGCATGGAGGCACGCTTCCAAGAGACCCAGTACTTC
d_call: TRBD1; j_call: TRBJ2-1; v_call: TRBV9; clone_size: NA; cdr3_aa: CASSASGGSYNGQFF; cdr3_nt: TGTGCCAGCAGCGCCTCAGGGGGCTCCTACAATGGGCAGTTCTTC
d_call: NA; j_call: TRBJ2-3; v_call: TRBV4-2; clone_size: NA; cdr3_aa: CASSQAGRLATDTQYF; cdr3_nt: TGTGCCAGCAGCCAAGCCGGGCGTTTAGCCACAGATACGCAGTATTTT
d_call: NA; j_call: TRBJ1-3; v_call: TRBV4-2; clone_size: once; cdr3_aa: CASSQDEGSGNTIYF; cdr3_nt: TGTGCCAGCAGCCAAGATGAGGGTTCTGGAAACACCATATATTTT
d_call: NA; j_call: TRBJ1-1; v_call: TRBV5-6; clone_size: NA; cdr3_aa: CASSLDRVSTEAFF; cdr3_nt: TGTGCCAGCAGCTTGGACAGGGTAAGCACTGAAGCTTTCTTT
d_call: NA; j_call: TRBJ1-5; v_call: TRBV7-6; clone_size: NA; cdr3_aa: CASSARGDQAPQHF; cdr3_nt: TGTGCCAGCAGCGCGCGGGGGGACCAAGCGCCCCAGCATTTT
d_call: NA; j_call: TRBJ1-5; v_call: TRBV20-1; clone_size: few; cdr3_aa: CSARGGASNQPQHF; cdr3_nt: TGCAGTGCTAGGGGGGGAGCAAGCAATCAGCCCCAGCATTTT
d_call: NA; j_call: TRBJ1-4; v_call: TRBV12-3/TRBV12-4; clone_size: NA; cdr3_aa: CASRDDGDNEKLFF; cdr3_nt: TGTGCCAGCAGAGACGACGGAGATAATGAAAAACTGTTTTTT
d_call: TRBD1; j_call: TRBJ2-7; v_call: TRBV9; clone_size: NA; cdr3_aa: CASSATGYPYEQYF; cdr3_nt: TGTGCCAGCAGCGCGACAGGGTATCCCTACGAGCAGTACTTC
d_call: NA; j_call: TRBJ1-4; v_call: TRBV7-2; clone_size: once; cdr3_aa: CASGRQGNEKLFF; cdr3_nt: TGTGCCAGTGGGCGGCAGGGAAATGAAAAACTGTTTTTT
d_call: NA; j_call: TRBJ1-1; v_call: TRBV12-3/TRBV12-4; clone_size: NA; cdr3_aa: CASSLGGGRTEAFF; cdr3_nt: TGTGCCAGCAGTTTAGGTGGGGGGCGCACTGAAGCTTTCTTT
d_call: TRBD2; j_call: TRBJ2-1; v_call: TRBV9; clone_size: NA; cdr3_aa: CASNLAAGGLYNGQFF; cdr3_nt: TGTGCCAGCAATCTGGCAGCGGGGGGGCTTTACAATGGGCAGTTCTTC
d_call: TRBD1; j_call: TRBJ2-5; v_call: TRBV12-5; clone_size: NA; cdr3_aa: CASALDREETQYF; cdr3_nt: TGTGCTAGCGCTCTTGACAGGGAAGAGACCCAGTACTTC
d_call: NA; j_call: TRBJ1-1; v_call: TRBV29-1; clone_size: NA; cdr3_aa: CSVSRGGGISEAFF; cdr3_nt: TGCAGCGTGAGCCGCGGTGGGGGGATCAGTGAAGCTTTCTTT
d_call: TRBD2; j_call: TRBJ2-7; v_call: TRBV2; clone_size: NA; cdr3_aa: CASASLAGGYEQYF; cdr3_nt: TGTGCCAGCGCCTCTTTAGCGGGGGGTTACGAGCAGTACTTC
d_call: TRBD1; j_call: TRBJ1-1; v_call: TRBV20-1; clone_size: once; cdr3_aa: CSARKGQGNTEAFF; cdr3_nt: TGCAGTGCTAGGAAGGGACAGGGGAACACTGAAGCTTTCTTT
d_call: TRBD2; j_call: TRBJ2-3; v_call: TRBV10-3; clone_size: few; cdr3_aa: CATDEFGGGSTDTQYF; cdr3_nt: TGTGCCACCGACGAATTTGGCGGGGGTAGCACAGATACGCAGTATTTT
d_call: NA; j_call: TRBJ2-1; v_call: TRBV12-3/TRBV12-4; clone_size: NA; cdr3_aa: CASSFGGLDEQFF; cdr3_nt: TGTGCCAGCAGTTTCGGGGGACTCGATGAGCAGTTCTTC
d_call: TRBD1; j_call: TRBJ2-1; v_call: TRBV14; clone_size: NA; cdr3_aa: CASSQRTGYNEQFF; cdr3_nt: TGTGCCAGCAGCCAAAGGACAGGGTACAATGAGCAGTTCTTC
d_call: NA; j_call: TRBJ1-1; v_call: TRBV14; clone_size: few; cdr3_aa: CASSQMTSNTEAFF; cdr3_nt: TGTGCCAGCAGCCAGATGACTTCGAACACTGAAGCTTTCTTT
d_call: TRBD2; j_call: TRBJ2-1; v_call: TRBV4-3; clone_size: few; cdr3_aa: CASSRPGGTANEQFF; cdr3_nt: TGCGCCAGCAGCCGGCCCGGGGGGACTGCCAATGAGCAGTTCTTC
d_call: TRBD1; j_call: TRBJ1-3; v_call: TRBV27; clone_size: NA; cdr3_aa: CASSRQGVSGNTIYF; cdr3_nt: TGTGCCAGCAGCCGACAGGGGGTATCTGGAAACACCATATATTTT
d_call: NA; j_call: TRBJ2-7; v_call: TRBV20-1; clone_size: many; cdr3_aa: CSARDGSSYEQYF; cdr3_nt: TGCAGTGCTAGAGATGGGAGTTCCTACGAGCAGTACTTC
d_call: NA; j_call: TRBJ2-3; v_call: TRBV20-1; clone_size: few; cdr3_aa: CSALDSSTDTQYF; cdr3_nt: TGCAGTGCTCTAGACAGTAGCACAGATACGCAGTATTTT
d_call: TRBD2; j_call: TRBJ2-5; v_call: TRBV20-1; clone_size: many; cdr3_aa: CSASPSGAKQETQYF; cdr3_nt: TGCAGTGCTAGCCCTAGCGGGGCTAAGCAAGAGACCCAGTACTTC
d_call: TRBD1; j_call: TRBJ2-1; v_call: TRBV6-6; clone_size: NA; cdr3_aa: CASSRTGQGNEQFF; cdr3_nt: TGTGCCAGCAGCCGCACGGGACAGGGCAATGAGCAGTTCTTC
d_call: NA; j_call: TRBJ1-4; v_call: TRBV20-1; clone_size: NA; cdr3_aa: CGADGFPNENNEKLFF; cdr3_nt: TGCGGTGCTGACGGCTTCCCCAACGAGAATAATGAAAAACTGTTTTTT
d_call: TRBD2; j_call: TRBJ2-1; v_call: TRBV6-5; clone_size: NA; cdr3_aa: CASSYSFNERGGSYNEQFF; cdr3_nt: TGTGCCAGCAGTTACTCGTTTAACGAGCGGGGGGGCTCCTACAATGAGCAGTTCTTC
d_call: NA; j_call: TRBJ1-4; v_call: TRBV6-1; clone_size: NA; cdr3_aa: CASSEVGSGDEKLFF; cdr3_nt: TGTGCCAGCAGTGAAGTCGGGTCGGGAGACGAAAAACTGTTTTTT
d_call: NA; j_call: TRBJ2-3; v_call: TRBV4-3; clone_size: NA; cdr3_aa: CASSPYRGGSTDTQYF; cdr3_nt: TGCGCCAGCAGCCCCTACCGAGGAGGTAGCACAGATACGCAGTATTTT
d_call: NA; j_call: TRBJ1-2; v_call: TRBV29-1; clone_size: few; cdr3_aa: CSVDPAGIYGYTF; cdr3_nt: TGCAGCGTTGATCCAGCAGGCATCTATGGCTACACCTTC
d_call: NA; j_call: TRBJ1-2; v_call: TRBV6-5; clone_size: NA; cdr3_aa: CASTHGEGYTF; cdr3_nt: TGTGCCAGCACCCACGGCGAGGGCTACACCTTC
d_call: TRBD2; j_call: TRBJ2-1; v_call: TRBV7-9; clone_size: NA; cdr3_aa: CASSFRGGNDEQFF; cdr3_nt: TGTGCCAGCAGCTTCCGGGGGGGCAACGATGAGCAGTTCTTC
d_call: NA; j_call: TRBJ2-3; v_call: TRBV12-3/TRBV12-4; clone_size: few; cdr3_aa: CASSSSPTLVDTQYF; cdr3_nt: TGTGCCAGCAGTTCAAGCCCTACCTTGGTGGATACGCAGTATTTT
d_call: NA; j_call: TRBJ1-2; v_call: TRBV6-2/TRBV6-3; clone_size: NA; cdr3_aa: CASSDRPLGYGYTF; cdr3_nt: TGTGCCAGCAGTGACCGACCTCTAGGATATGGCTACACCTTC